This TCR beta chain comes out of a study of blood T cell repertoires in COVID-19. Across the whole study: Collection of acute and convalescent COVID-19 samples took place in the United States, Italy and Spain. The cDNA or gDNA used as material had been derived from T cells, B-cell-depleted T cells, or PBMCs.

This CDR3 comprises 13 residues. Per germline, CDR1 LNHDA and CDR2 SQIVND (reference sequence). Trimming removed 5 bases from V and 2 bases from J, with 7 bases in between. Clinical history reported by participants formed the basis on which cohorts were assigned. The repertoire was sequenced with immunoSEQ multiplex PCR; TCRdb's copy has only in-frame clones and lacks some. This table has about 210,000 clones, around 82% appearing once. The sequence was obtained from a man aged 30 to 45 with acute COVID-19. The chain employs TRBV19 and TRBJ1-5; weak D call: TRBD1 (5 bases). Sequenced sample: PBMCs or T cells enriched from blood (not recorded which). The CDR3 bases are TGTGCCAGTAGTGCGGGGGGCAATCAGCCCCAGCATTTT. It is translated as CASSAGGNQPQHF.